Sequencing of this T cell receptor (beta chain) was carried out in a study of T-cell memory formation after mild COVID-19. Notes on the study in general: Clones shrinking from day 15 to 85 showed even CD4/CD8 mixes; later expanders tilted CD4+.

5'RACE, which relied on constant-segment primers, yielded TCR alpha and TCR beta cDNA libraries carrying sample barcodes and UMIs. TCRdb re-called the 5' RACE reads with MiXCR, one entry per CDR3 protein. The data contain approximately 430,000 distinct CDR3 sequences, 20% to 30% of them singletons. There are 15 residues in the CDR3. Per the germline V gene, CDR1 is DFQATT and CDR2 is SNEGSKA (reference sequence). J was trimmed by 4 bases and V by 4 bases; bases with no gene match: 10. This clonotype was seen a handful of times. Its target is not known. The source material was PBMCs or a T cell subset sorted from them (not recorded which). The TCR sequence derives from an adult woman who had mild COVID-19 (a few samples of this study predate the infection). Cell type and time point are not known. The chain is built from TRBV20-1 and TRBJ1-2; TRBD1 agrees at 9 bases. The CDR3 protein is CSATPGQGRGYGYTF. The DNA for the CDR3 is TGCAGTGCTACTCCGGGACAGGGAAGGGGCTATGGCTACACCTTC.